The 29 T cell receptor beta chains in this list originate from one sample, sequenced in a study of vaccination and CD4 T cells after COVID-19. Cultured CD4+ T-cell DNA underwent Oncomine TCR Beta short-read sequencing. Each CDR3 protein is one row after TCRdb ran MiXCR on the PCR reads. The repertoire consists of tens of thousands of distinct CDR3 sequences, with around two fifths occurring once and the leading ten covering around 2.9%. Treatment defined: 10-day PBMC culture with coronavirus spike peptide pools or control peptides (ViraFEST assay). These receptors have no identified antigens. Sequencing was performed on CD4+ T cells from blood, cultured in vitro, taken after SARS-CoV-2 vaccination. The receptors were sampled from a human donor who had recovered from COVID-19.

The chain combines TRBV19 with TRBJ1-6; D perhaps matches TRBD1 (5 bases). V was cut by 7 bases and J by 8 bases, with 12 bases left in between. The CDR3 length is 13 residues. Per germline, CDR1 LNHDA and CDR2 SQIVND (reference sequence). The CDR3 bases are TGTGCCAGTAACCTGGACATAGATTCACCCCTCCACTTT. Translating it yields CASNLDIDSPLHF.

This clonotype was detected once. The rearrangement uses TRBV28 and TRBJ1-1; D is uncertain. Between the trimmed V and J ends, which lost 5 bases and 1 base, there was a span of 11 bases. From germline, CDR1 is MDHEN and CDR2 SYDVKM. The CDR3 runs to 14 residues. In DNA, the CDR3 is TGTGCCAGCAGTGGACCGTACACGAACACTGAAGCTTTCTTT. It translates to CASSGPYTNTEAFF.

This sequence joins TRBV11-3 and TRBJ1-1, with D unclear. The CDR3 spans 15 residues. Germline V gives CDR1 SGHNT, CDR2 YENEEA. V gave up 1 base and J gave up 2 bases, with 11 bases separating them. DNA for the CDR3: TGTGCCAGCAGCTTAGTTGCCGGAGCCAACACTGAAGCTTTCTTT. Translation: CASSLVAGANTEAFF. Using reference TRBV11-3 and TRBJ1-1 for the parts outside the CDR3, the full variable domain is EAGVVQSPRYKIIEKKQPVAFWCNPISGHNTLYWYLQNLGQGPELLIRYENEEAVDDSQLPKDRFSAERLKGVDSTLKIQPAELGDSAVYLCASSLVAGANTEAFFGQGTRLTVV.

The chain joins TRBV6-5 to TRBJ2-1, with TRBD2 matching over 9 bases. The CDR3 is 15 residues long. The V gene's germline CDR1 is MNHEY and CDR2 SVGAGI. Trimming removed 0 bases from V and 9 bases from J; junction bases left unmatched: 6. CDR3 sequence: CASSYSSGSSGEQFF. The CDR3 region has the DNA TGTGCCAGCAGTTACTCTAGCGGGAGTTCGGGTGAGCAGTTCTTC.

The V call is TRBV7-2, the J call TRBJ1-3, with D unresolved. The CDR3 has 15 amino acids. Germline V gene sequence: CDR1 SGHTA, CDR2 FQGNSA. V shed 5 bases and J shed 4 bases, with 15 bases lying between them. The CDR3 DNA sequence: TGTGCCAGCAGCACCCAGTCTACACCCGGAAACACCATATATTTT. Residues: CASSTQSTPGNTIYF.

With regard to this clonotype: The junction differs from germline at one of its ends, possibly a read error. This chain joins TRBV11-3 and TRBJ1-1; 10 bases align to TRBD1. Per the germline V gene, CDR1 is SGHNT and CDR2 is YENEEA. The CDR3 contains 14 residues. Here the CDR3 DNA reads TGTGCCAGCAGCTTAGGGACAGGGGGGAATGAAGCTTTTTTT. This codes for CASSLGTGGNEAFF.

The gene calls are TRBV24-1 and TRBJ2-1; TRBD2 aligns across 15 bases. This CDR3 is 17 amino acids long. Trimming at V came to 4 bases and at J to 8 bases, leaving 8 bases not matched to a gene. CDR1 and CDR2 from the germline V gene are KGHDR and SFDVKD. The DNA of the CDR3 is TGTGCCACCAGTGACCTTACCGGGACTAGCGGGAGGTATGAGCAGTTCTTC. Its protein is CATSDLTGTSGRYEQFF.

This clonotype has just a few counts. The J gene is TRBJ1-2, the V gene TRBV20-1; D ambiguous. Germline V gene data show CDR1 as DFQATT and CDR2 as SNEGSKA (reference sequence). The CDR3 consists of 15 residues. V was cut by 0 bases and J by 0 bases, with 11 bases left in between. In nucleotides, the CDR3 is TGCAGTGCTAGAGATGCCCACGACCCTAACTATGGCTACACCTTC. It is translated as CSARDAHDPNYGYTF.

J is TRBJ1-5 and V is TRBV2, with a weak D call TRBD1 (5 bases). CDR1 SNHLY and CDR2 FYNNEI come from the germline V gene. V lost 2 bases, J lost 4 bases, and 9 bases lay in between. This CDR3 spans 14 amino acids. Here the CDR3 reads CASSELRGNQPQHF. DNA for the CDR3: TGTGCCAGCAGTGAATTGAGGGGTAATCAGCCCCAGCATTTT.

The chain links TRBV6-4 to TRBJ2-1, with 12 bases lining up with TRBD2. Per germline, CDR1 MRHNA and CDR2 SNTAGT. After removal of 4 bases from V and 6 bases from J, the junction contained 4 bases not matched to a gene. CDR3 size: 15 residues. Here the CDR3 DNA reads TGTGCCAGCAGTGGCGGACTAGCGGGGTTCAATGAGCAGTTCTTC. Amino acids: CASSGGLAGFNEQFF.

The chain uses TRBV28 and TRBJ2-4, with unresolved D. This CDR3 is built from 14 residues. With 6 bases removed from V and 2 bases from J, the gap between germline ends came to 11 bases. The germline gives CDR1 MDHEN, CDR2 SYDVKM. CDR3 coding DNA: TGTGCCAGCAGCCCGAACACTTCCAAAAACATTCAGTACTTC. It is translated as CASSPNTSKNIQYF.

V is TRBV19 and J is TRBJ1-5; the D gene is possibly TRBD1 (5 bases). This CDR3 contains 15 residues. Germline values: CDR1 LNHDA, CDR2 SQIVND (reference sequence). The V end was cut by 5 bases, the J end by 4 bases, with 15 bases between. The CDR3 reads CASSLRGTVNQPQHF. The CDR3 DNA sequence: TGTGCCAGTAGTCTGCGGGGGACGGTGAATCAGCCCCAGCATTTT.

The chain has TRBV24-1 and TRBJ2-2; 9 positions match TRBD2. Losses at the gene ends were 7 bases for V and 3 bases for J; bases not matched to a gene: 11. CDR1 is KGHDR, CDR2 SFDVKD, per germline. The CDR3 has 17 residues. Here the CDR3 DNA reads TGTGCCACCAGCGGCGGGAGGGCCTCTCGGTACACCGGGGAGCTGTTTTTT. This gives the protein CATSGGRASRYTGELFF.

The chain links TRBV6-1 to TRBJ2-7; a weak D match, TRBD1 (5 bases). Trimming took 4 bases from V and 4 from J, leaving 11 bases between them. The CDR3 length is 13 residues. Per the germline V gene, CDR1 is MNHNS and CDR2 is SASEGT. The CDR3 region is CASSGGRDYEQYF. The CDR3 region has the DNA TGTGCCAGCAGTGGTGGCAGGGATTACGAGCAGTACTTC.

This clonotype was observed a few times. The chain has TRBV24-1 and TRBJ2-5; D is undetermined. The CDR3 contains 14 residues. V lost 5 bases and J 4 bases, leaving 13 bases between the germline ends. The germline gives CDR1 KGHDR, CDR2 SFDVKD. The CDR3 region has the DNA TGTGCCACCAGTGGTCTAGTCAATCCAGAGACCCAGTACTTC. Protein sequence: CATSGLVNPETQYF.

The rearrangement uses TRBV20-1 and TRBJ2-5, with TRBD2 identical over 8 bases. Trimming cost V 3 bases and J 5 bases; bases outside gene matches: 17. The CDR3 is 17 residues long. Per germline, CDR1 DFQATT and CDR2 SNEGSKA (reference sequence). CDR3 DNA sequence: TGCAGTGCTAGGTTGGCGCGGGAGGTTTTTTTGGGCGAGACCCAGTACTTC. It codes for CSARLAREVFLGETQYF.

This clonotype was found a few times. The chain employs TRBV28 and TRBJ1-5; perhaps TRBD1 as D (5 bases). The germline V gene has CDR1 MDHEN and CDR2 SYDVKM. Trimming removed 2 bases from V and 6 bases from J, with 5 bases in between. The CDR3 covers 12 residues. CDR3 protein: CASSLGGQPQHF. In DNA form, the CDR3 reads TGTGCCAGCAGTTTAGGGGGTCAGCCCCAGCATTTT. Complete variable domain (other parts from reference TRBV28 and TRBJ1-5): DVKVTQSSRYLVKRTGEKVFLECVQDMDHENMFWYRQDPGLGLRLIYFSYDVKMKEKGDIPEGYSVSREKKERFSLILESASTNQTSMYLCASSLGGQPQHFGDGTRLSIL.

V is TRBV2 and J is TRBJ1-2; D remains ambiguous. Trimming left V 10 bases short and J 8 bases short, with 20 bases between. Per the germline V gene, CDR1 is SNHLY and CDR2 is FYNNEI. CDR3 length: 13 amino acids. The CDR3 region is CATTAQVLWGYTF. CDR3 in DNA: TGTGCCACTACAGCGCAGGTCCTTTGGGGCTACACCTTC.

A few counts support this clonotype. The chain couples TRBV20-1 to TRBJ1-5, with 7 positions matching TRBD1. The germline V gene encodes CDR1 DFQATT and CDR2 SNEGSKA (reference sequence). This CDR3 contains 16 residues. Trimming removed 4 bases from V and 0 bases from J; junction bases left unmatched: 9. CDR3 loop: CSAMGQHPYSNQPQHF. CDR3 nucleotides: TGCAGTGCTATGGGACAGCACCCGTATAGCAATCAGCCCCAGCATTTT.

This clonotype was picked up a small number of times. CDR3 amino acids: CASSLGGQYYGYTF. CDR3 nucleotide sequence: TGTGCCAGCAGTTTGGGGGGACAGTACTATGGCTACACCTTC. The genes are TRBV7-2 and TRBJ1-2, with 7 bases fitting TRBD1. The CDR3 is 14 residues long. With V trimmed by 6 bases and J by 3 bases, 7 bases remained unmatched. Per germline, CDR1 SGHTA and CDR2 FQGNSA.

This chain connects TRBV20-1 to TRBJ1-6; D remains unclear. The CDR3 is made up of 14 amino acids. Germline loops: CDR1 DFQATT, CDR2 SNEGSKA (reference sequence). Trimming took 6 bases from V and 10 from J, leaving 19 bases between them. The chain's CDR3 is CSASKPLGKSPLHF. CDR3 nucleotides: TGCAGTGCCAGTAAGCCACTCGGGAAATCACCCCTCCACTTT.

V usage is TRBV28 and J usage is TRBJ1-2; 8 nucleotides match TRBD1. The CDR3 has 15 residues. V was clipped by 7 bases and J by 8 bases; unmatched bases: 15. CDR1 and CDR2 from the germline V gene are MDHEN and SYDVKM. The CDR3 loop is CASMFPGQGVYGYTF. In nucleotides, the CDR3 is TGTGCCAGCATGTTCCCCGGACAGGGTGTTTACGGCTACACCTTC.

The chain carries TRBV11-2 and TRBJ2-7; D gene ambiguous. V lost 5 bases and J lost 6, with 17 bases in between. This CDR3 comprises 14 residues. In germline, CDR1 is SGHAT, CDR2 FQNNGV. The CDR3 nucleotides are TGTGCCAGCAGCCTCCCAGCTAGTCGGGCCGAGCAGTACTTC. This codes for CASSLPASRAEQYF.

The sample holds a few counts of this clonotype. This rearrangement joins TRBV4-2 to TRBJ2-1, with D maybe TRBD2 (6 bases). The CDR3 runs to 15 residues. From germline, CDR1 is LGHNA and CDR2 YNFKEQ. V was clipped by 0 bases and J by 7 bases, with 13 bases between them. In DNA form, the CDR3 reads TGTGCCAGCAGCCAAGAGACGGGAGTAGGAAATGAGCAGTTCTTC. It codes for CASSQETGVGNEQFF.

The V call is TRBV7-2, the J call TRBJ2-2; no firm D call. V shed 4 bases and J shed 3 bases, with 9 bases lying between them. The CDR3 length is 14 residues. Germline V gene sequence: CDR1 SGHTA, CDR2 FQGNSA. The CDR3 loop reads CASSSFVHTGELFF. In DNA form, the CDR3 reads TGTGCCAGCAGCTCCTTTGTACACACCGGGGAGCTGTTTTTT.

The chain employs TRBV19 and TRBJ2-7, with 8 bases identical to TRBD2. The CDR3 is made up of 17 amino acids. The trim removed 1 base at V and 1 base at J, leaving 9 bases unmatched. From germline, CDR1 is LNHDA and CDR2 SQIVND (reference sequence). The CDR3 DNA reads TGTGCCAGTAGTATAGCGGGAGGGCCCTTAGGGTCCTACGAGCAGTACTTC. This sequence encodes CASSIAGGPLGSYEQYF.

J is TRBJ1-1 and V is TRBV20-1, with D hard to call. Germline CDR1 and CDR2: DFQATT and SNEGSKA (reference sequence). The CDR3 is 12 residues long. V lost 0 bases and J lost 10, with 12 bases in between. The CDR3 sequence: CSARDDGEVAFF. The CDR3 DNA follows: TGCAGTGCTAGAGATGACGGGGAAGTAGCTTTCTTT.

This clonotype was detected only a few times. The J gene is TRBJ1-2, the V gene TRBV6-1; D remains ambiguous. The CDR3 totals 12 residues. The germline V and J ends were trimmed by 5 bases and 5 bases, with 9 bases remaining between them. Germline lookup yields CDR1 MNHNS and CDR2 SASEGT. CDR3 sequence: CASSNIAYGYTF. As DNA, the CDR3 is TGTGCCAGCAGTAATATAGCTTATGGCTACACCTTC.

The genes are TRBV12-3 or TRBV12-4 and TRBJ2-2; D unresolved. This CDR3 region has 14 residues. Trimming removed 0 bases at V and 2 bases at J, with 4 bases between. CDR3 sequence (DNA): TGTGCCAGCAGTTTAGCCAGAAACACCGGGGAGCTGTTTTTT. Encoded protein: CASSLARNTGELFF.